The rows below give T cell receptor beta chains drawn from one sample of a study of blood T cells in healthy people across ages. TCRdb reprocessed the 5' RACE reads via MiXCR and lists one record per CDR3 protein. The sample lists 650,000 to 1,000,000 distinct CDR3 sequences, 35% to 60% occurring once. The sample comprised blood. These receptor sequences come from an elderly man in good health. Each CDR3 is given with its conserved first and last residue. Fields, in order: V gene, D gene, clone size, CDR3 length, J gene, CDR3 protein, CDR3 DNA. A D gene is named only where the DNA matches it firmly. Size tells how often a clone was seen (once, few, many) or the class of an expanded clone, and some rows leave it out.

>TRBV4-1|TRBD2|.|15|TRBJ2-7
CASSFLAGATYEQYF
TGCGCCAGCAGCTTTCTAGCGGGAGCTACCTACGAGCAGTACTTC
>TRBV5-1|.|few|13|TRBJ2-4
CASSAYSQNIQYF
TGCGCCAGCAGCGCTTACAGCCAAAACATTCAGTACTTC
>TRBV25-1|.|.|12|TRBJ1-2
CASEDGVYGYTF
TGTGCCAGCGAAGACGGGGTTTATGGCTACACCTTC
>TRBV6-2/TRBV6-3|.|few|14|TRBJ1-6
CASTGYGGRSPLHF
TGTGCCAGCACCGGGTATGGAGGTCGGTCACCCCTCCACTTT
>TRBV4-3|.|.|14|TRBJ2-3
CASSQDIGAETQYF
TGCGCCAGCAGCCAAGATATTGGAGCAGAGACGCAGTATTTT
>TRBV10-3|.|.|13|TRBJ1-5
CATQGDSNQPQHF
TGTGCCACCCAAGGAGATAGCAATCAGCCCCAGCATTTT
>TRBV4-1|.|.|17|TRBJ1-6
CASSQAPQGWNNSPLHF
TGCGCCAGCAGCCAAGCTCCTCAGGGCTGGAATAATTCACCCCTCCACTTT
>TRBV19|.|.|13|TRBJ2-7
CASSVLRGDEQYF
TGTGCCAGTAGCGTCCTCAGGGGAGACGAGCAGTACTTC
>TRBV20-1|.|.|12|TRBJ1-2
CSTTGTSYGYTF
TGCAGTACCACCGGGACCTCCTATGGCTACACCTTC
>TRBV5-1|TRBD2|many|12|TRBJ2-1
CASSTLAGEAFF
TGCGCCAGCAGCACCTTAGCGGGAGAGGCGTTCTTC
>TRBV7-2|TRBD2|.|16|TRBJ2-1
CASGLGGSVAYNEQFF
TGTGCCAGCGGCCTGGGCGGGAGTGTCGCCTACAATGAGCAGTTCTTC
>TRBV21-1|.|.|15|TRBJ1-5
CASSKRSASNQPQHF
TGTGCCAGCAGCAAACGGTCGGCTAGCAATCAGCCCCAGCATTTT
>TRBV11-2|.|.|14|TRBJ2-5
CASSVGVGGETQYF
TGTGCCAGCAGCGTAGGGGTCGGCGGAGAGACCCAGTACTTC
>TRBV7-6|.|.|16|TRBJ2-7
CASSPEAGDGSYEQYF
TGTGCCAGCAGCCCCGAGGCTGGAGATGGAAGCTACGAGCAGTACTTC
>TRBV3-1|TRBD2|once|17|TRBJ2-1
CASSAPPGTSVYNEQFF
TGTGCCAGCAGCGCTCCCCCCGGGACTAGCGTCTACAATGAGCAGTTCTTC
>TRBV2|.|few|12|TRBJ2-4
CASRMTSDIQYF
TGTGCCAGCAGGATGACATCAGACATTCAGTACTTC
>TRBV11-2|TRBD2|.|18|TRBJ2-5
CASSPARLAGRYQETQYF
TGTGCCAGCAGCCCCGCCCGGCTAGCGGGAAGGTACCAAGAGACCCAGTACTTC
>TRBV12-3/TRBV12-4|.|few|13|TRBJ1-1
CASSVSGATEAFF
TGTGCCAGCAGTGTATCGGGGGCCACTGAAGCTTTCTTT
>TRBV10-3|TRBD2|.|16|TRBJ2-3
CAISGGRATRGDTQYF
TGTGCCATCAGTGGCGGGAGGGCCACGAGGGGAGATACGCAGTATTTT
>TRBV6-1|TRBD2|few|16|TRBJ2-1
CASSELGLADYNEQFF
TGTGCCAGCAGTGAATTGGGACTAGCGGATTACAATGAGCAGTTCTTC
>TRBV20-1|.|few|16|TRBJ2-7
CSAREWRGSRTYEQYF
TGCAGTGCTAGGGAATGGAGGGGCAGTCGGACCTACGAGCAGTACTTC
>TRBV7-3|.|many|15|TRBJ2-6
CASSLREAGANVLTF
TGTGCCAGCAGCTTAAGGGAGGCCGGGGCCAACGTCCTGACTTTC
>TRBV15|TRBD2|.|15|TRBJ2-1
CATSSSTSGYNEQFF
TGTGCCACCAGCTCCTCGACTAGCGGTTACAATGAGCAGTTCTTC
>TRBV27|TRBD1|.|13|TRBJ1-1
CASRTGRETEAFF
TGTGCCAGCAGGACAGGGAGAGAGACTGAAGCTTTCTTT
>TRBV21-1|.|.|20|TRBJ1-1
CASSGCPGSLDSFMNTEAFF
TGTGCCAGCAGCGGATGTCCAGGATCCCTAGACTCATTTATGAACACTGAAGCTTTCTTT
>TRBV28|TRBD2|.|13|TRBJ2-7
CASLIRGVSEQYF
TGTGCCAGTCTAATCCGGGGGGTCAGTGAGCAGTACTTC
>TRBV11-2|TRBD2|.|16|TRBJ2-3
CASSDRPGLSTDTQYF
TGTGCCAGCAGCGATAGACCGGGACTAAGCACAGATACGCAGTATTTT
>TRBV24-1|.|many|15|TRBJ2-5
CATSGVSWGVETQYF
TGTGCCACCAGTGGAGTCTCTTGGGGGGTAGAGACCCAGTACTTC
>TRBV6-5|.|.|15|TRBJ2-4
CASRDLSVAKNIQYF
TGTGCCAGCAGGGATTTGTCGGTAGCCAAAAACATTCAGTACTTC
>TRBV7-3|.|few|15|TRBJ2-1
CASSPRTSLYNEQFF
TGTGCCAGCAGCCCAAGGACGTCTCTCTACAATGAGCAGTTCTTC
>TRBV6-2/TRBV6-3|TRBD1|.|16|TRBJ2-4
CASSMQGAARKNIQYF
TGTGCCAGCAGTATGCAGGGGGCGGCCAGAAAAAACATTCAGTACTTC
>TRBV28|TRBD1|.|15|TRBJ1-4
CASSITRGVGEKLFF
TGTGCCAGCAGTATAACCAGGGGGGTAGGAGAAAAACTGTTTTTT
>TRBV6-2/TRBV6-3|.|once|13|TRBJ2-1
CASSIDPYNEQFF
TGTGCCAGCAGTATCGATCCTTACAATGAGCAGTTCTTC
>TRBV7-2|.|.|15|TRBJ2-5
CASSTLDLPGGTQYF
TGTGCCAGCAGCACTTTGGACCTTCCGGGCGGGACCCAGTACTTC
>TRBV15|.|few|14|TRBJ2-7
CATSRSTGPYEQYF
TGTGCCACCAGCAGAAGTACTGGCCCCTACGAGCAGTACTTC
>TRBV4-2|.|.|18|TRBJ2-6
CASSQDRRRGTGANVLTF
TGTGCCAGCAGCCAAGATCGTCGCAGGGGTACGGGGGCCAACGTCCTGACTTTC
>TRBV5-1|TRBD1|few|16|TRBJ2-1
CASSEDRGVGNNEQFF
TGCGCCAGCAGCGAGGACAGGGGAGTGGGAAACAATGAGCAGTTCTTC
>TRBV10-3|TRBD1|.|15|TRBJ2-3
CAISGGTGYPDTQYF
TGTGCCATCAGTGGGGGGACAGGGTATCCAGATACGCAGTATTTT
>TRBV7-2|.|.|12|TRBJ2-7
CASGGQHYEQYF
TGTGCCAGCGGCGGACAGCACTACGAGCAGTACTTC
>TRBV27|.|.|15|TRBJ2-7
CASSLTAVGTYEQYF
TGTGCCAGCAGTTTAACAGCGGTTGGGACCTACGAGCAGTACTTC
>TRBV28|.|.|14|TRBJ2-3
CASSWGLRGDTQYF
TGTGCCAGCAGTTGGGGACTGCGTGGAGATACGCAGTATTTT
>TRBV20-1|.|.|13|TRBJ2-5
CSASGGRENEKYF
TGCAGTGCTAGTGGGGGCAGGGAAAACGAGAAGTACTTC
>TRBV7-9|TRBD2|many|14|TRBJ2-1
CASSLKAGGREQFF
TGTGCCAGCAGCTTAAAAGCGGGAGGCCGGGAGCAGTTCTTC
>TRBV29-1|.|many|13|TRBJ2-7
CSVLRDRPPEQYF
TGCAGCGTTCTGAGGGACCGTCCGCCCGAGCAGTACTTC
>TRBV27|TRBD2|.|16|TRBJ2-1
CASRLTSMSDRETQFF
TGCGCCAGCAGGCTGACTAGCATGTCAGACAGAGAGACCCAGTTCTTC
>TRBV10-3|.|.|13|TRBJ1-2
CAISAVAGEGYTF
TGTGCCATCAGTGCAGTGGCCGGAGAGGGCTACACCTTC
>TRBV12-3/TRBV12-4|TRBD2|.|17|TRBJ2-7
CASTLGSPGLAVYEQYF
TGTGCCAGCACTCTCGGGTCGCCGGGACTAGCGGTCTACGAGCAGTACTTC
>TRBV27|.|few|15|TRBJ1-5
CASSVGVYSNQPQHF
TGTGCCAGCAGTGTGGGGGTTTATAGCAATCAGCCCCAGCATTTT
>TRBV7-2|TRBD1|.|15|TRBJ2-5
CASSLVGDREETQYF
TGTGCCAGCAGCTTAGTTGGGGACAGAGAAGAGACCCAGTACTTC
>TRBV6-5|TRBD1|.|18|TRBJ2-7
CASSYSGRGQSHRYEQYF
TGTGCCAGCAGTTACTCGGGTAGGGGGCAAAGCCACCGCTACGAGCAGTACTTC
>TRBV7-9|.|few|13|TRBJ1-4
CASSPRAGEKLFF
TGTGCCAGCAGCCCCCGGGCGGGCGAAAAACTGTTTTTT
>TRBV12-3/TRBV12-4|TRBD2|few|15|TRBJ2-7
CASSFWASGSYEQYF
TGTGCCAGCAGTTTTTGGGCTAGCGGATCCTACGAGCAGTACTTC